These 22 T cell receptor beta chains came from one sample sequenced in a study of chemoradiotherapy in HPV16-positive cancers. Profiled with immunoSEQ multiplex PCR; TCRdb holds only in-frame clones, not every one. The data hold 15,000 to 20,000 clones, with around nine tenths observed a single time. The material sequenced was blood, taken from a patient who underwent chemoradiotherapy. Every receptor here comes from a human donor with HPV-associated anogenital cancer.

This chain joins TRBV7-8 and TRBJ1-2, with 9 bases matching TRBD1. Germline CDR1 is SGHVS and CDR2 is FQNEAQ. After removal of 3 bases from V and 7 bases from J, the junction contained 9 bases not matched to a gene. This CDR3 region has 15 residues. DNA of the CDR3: TGTGCCAGCAGCTTCAAACCGGGACAGGGTATTGGCTACACCTTC. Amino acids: CASSFKPGQGIGYTF.

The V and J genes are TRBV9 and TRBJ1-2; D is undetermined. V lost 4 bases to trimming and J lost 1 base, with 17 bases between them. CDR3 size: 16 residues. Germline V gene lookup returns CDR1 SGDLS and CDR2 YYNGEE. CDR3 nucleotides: TGTGCCAGCAGCCCCGAGGGCGCCTCCGTTAACTATGGCTACACCTTC. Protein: CASSPEGASVNYGYTF.

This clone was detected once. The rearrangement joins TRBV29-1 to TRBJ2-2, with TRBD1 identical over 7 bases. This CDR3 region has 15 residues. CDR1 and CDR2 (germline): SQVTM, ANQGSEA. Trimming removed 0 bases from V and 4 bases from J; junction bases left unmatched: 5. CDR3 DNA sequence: TGCAGCGTTGAAGATCGACAGGGCAGCACCGGGGAGCTGTTTTTT. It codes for CSVEDRQGSTGELFF.

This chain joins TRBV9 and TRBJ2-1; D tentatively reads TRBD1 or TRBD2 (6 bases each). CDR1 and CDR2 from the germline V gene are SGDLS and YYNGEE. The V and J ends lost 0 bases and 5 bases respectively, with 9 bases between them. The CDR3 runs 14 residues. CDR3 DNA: TGTGCCAGCAGCGTAGAGGGGGGTGACAATGAGCAGTTCTTC. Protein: CASSVEGGDNEQFF.

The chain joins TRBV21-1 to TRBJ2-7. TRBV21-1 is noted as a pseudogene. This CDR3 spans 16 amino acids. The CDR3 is CASSNRGRTSSYEQYV. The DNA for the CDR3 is TGTGCCAGCAGCAATAGAGGACGAACCAGCTCCTACGAGCAGTACGTC.

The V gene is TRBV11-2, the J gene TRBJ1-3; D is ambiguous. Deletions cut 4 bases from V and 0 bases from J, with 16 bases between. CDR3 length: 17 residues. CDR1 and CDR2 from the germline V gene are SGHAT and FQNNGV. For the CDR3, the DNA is TGTGCCAGCAGCTCAACAAGTGGGCGGATCTCTGGAAACACCATATATTTT. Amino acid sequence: CASSSTSGRISGNTIYF.

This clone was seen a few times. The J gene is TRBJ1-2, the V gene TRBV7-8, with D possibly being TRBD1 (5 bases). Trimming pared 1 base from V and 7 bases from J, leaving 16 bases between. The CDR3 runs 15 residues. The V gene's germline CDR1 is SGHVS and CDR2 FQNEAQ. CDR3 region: CASSLDSGGSFGYTF. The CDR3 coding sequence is TGTGCCAGCAGCTTAGACTCCGGGGGGTCCTTTGGCTACACCTTC. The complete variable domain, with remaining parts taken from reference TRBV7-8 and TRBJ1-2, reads GAGVSQSPRYKVAKRGQDVALRCDPISGHVSLFWYQQALGQGPEFLTYFQNEAQLDKSGLPSDRFFAERPEGSVSTLKIQRTQQEDSAVYLCASSLDSGGSFGYTFGSGTRLTVV.

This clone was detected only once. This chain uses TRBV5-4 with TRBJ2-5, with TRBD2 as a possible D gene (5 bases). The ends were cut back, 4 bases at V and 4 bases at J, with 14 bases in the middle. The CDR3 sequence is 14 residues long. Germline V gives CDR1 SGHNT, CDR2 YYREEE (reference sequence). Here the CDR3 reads CASSPKTGRETQYF. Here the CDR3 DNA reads TGTGCCAGCAGCCCAAAAACGGGGAGAGAGACCCAGTACTTC. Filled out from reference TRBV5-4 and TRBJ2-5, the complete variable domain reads ETGVTQSPTHLIKTRGQQVTLRCSSQSGHNTVSWYQQALGQGPQFIFQYYREEENGRGNFPPRFSGLQFPNYSSELNVNALELDDSALYLCASSPKTGRETQYFGPGTRLLVL.

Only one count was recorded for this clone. The CDR3 reads CASSRLGGLEKLFF. The DNA of the CDR3 is TGTGCCAGCAGCCGCCTTGGGGGGCTTGAAAAACTGTTTTTT. The chain recombines TRBV27 with TRBJ1-4; possibly TRBD1 for D (6 bases). Germline CDR1 MNHEY, CDR2 SMNVEV (reference sequence). V was trimmed by 6 bases and J by 7 bases, leaving 15 bases between them. The CDR3 is made up of 14 amino acids.

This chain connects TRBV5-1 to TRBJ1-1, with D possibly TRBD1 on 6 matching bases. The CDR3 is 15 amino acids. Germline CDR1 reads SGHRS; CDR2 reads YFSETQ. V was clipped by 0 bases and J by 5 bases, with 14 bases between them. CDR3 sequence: CASSLARGGVTEAFF. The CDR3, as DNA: TGCGCCAGCAGCTTGGCCAGGGGTGGCGTGACTGAAGCTTTCTTT.

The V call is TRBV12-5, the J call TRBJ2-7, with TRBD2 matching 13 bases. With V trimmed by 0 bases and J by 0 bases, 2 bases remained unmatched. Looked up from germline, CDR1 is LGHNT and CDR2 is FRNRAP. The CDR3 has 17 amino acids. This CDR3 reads CASGLVGTSGASYEQYV. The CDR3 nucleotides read TGTGCTAGTGGTTTGGTAGGGACTAGCGGGGCCTCCTACGAGCAGTACGTC.

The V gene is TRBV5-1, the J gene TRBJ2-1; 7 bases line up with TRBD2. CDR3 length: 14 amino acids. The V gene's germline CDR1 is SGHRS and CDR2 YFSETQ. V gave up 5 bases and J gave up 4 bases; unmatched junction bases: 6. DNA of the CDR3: TGCGCCAGCAGGCGGTCCGGGAGGTACAATGAGCAGTTCTTC. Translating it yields CASRRSGRYNEQFF.

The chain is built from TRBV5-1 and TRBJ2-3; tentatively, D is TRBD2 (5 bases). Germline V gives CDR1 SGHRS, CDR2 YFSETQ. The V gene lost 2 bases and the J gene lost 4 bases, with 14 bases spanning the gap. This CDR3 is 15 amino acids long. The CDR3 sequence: CASSLRGLPSDTQYF. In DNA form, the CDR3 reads TGCGCCAGCAGCTTAAGAGGACTCCCCTCAGATACGCAGTATTTT.

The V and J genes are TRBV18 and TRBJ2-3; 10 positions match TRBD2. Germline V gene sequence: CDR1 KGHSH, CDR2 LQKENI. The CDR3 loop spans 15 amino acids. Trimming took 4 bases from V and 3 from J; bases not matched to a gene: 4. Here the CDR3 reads CASSRLAGVTDTQYF. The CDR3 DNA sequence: TGTGCCAGCTCACGCCTAGCGGGGGTAACAGATACGCAGTATTTT.

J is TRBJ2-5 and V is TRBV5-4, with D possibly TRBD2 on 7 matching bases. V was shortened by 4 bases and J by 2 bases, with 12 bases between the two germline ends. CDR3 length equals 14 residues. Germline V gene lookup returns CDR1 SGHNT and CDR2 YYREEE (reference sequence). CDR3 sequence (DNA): TGTGCCAGCAGCCTTGCGGGGGCTCAAGAGACCCAGTACTTC. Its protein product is CASSLAGAQETQYF.

CDR3 sequence reads: CASSPTRISGGSTDTQYF. As DNA, the CDR3 is TGTGCCAGCAGCCCCACGAGAATTAGCGGCGGGAGCACAGATACGCAGTATTTT. V is TRBV13 and J is TRBJ2-3; D is possibly TRBD2 (6 bases). The CDR3 covers 18 residues. V lost 5 bases to trimming and J lost 0 bases, with 21 bases between them. Germline CDR1 and CDR2: PRHDT and FYEKMQ (reference sequence).

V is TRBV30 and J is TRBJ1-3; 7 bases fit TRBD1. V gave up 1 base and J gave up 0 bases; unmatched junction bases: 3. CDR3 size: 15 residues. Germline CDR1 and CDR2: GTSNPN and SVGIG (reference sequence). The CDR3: CAWSAAGGSGNTIYF. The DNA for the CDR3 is TGTGCCTGGAGTGCAGCAGGGGGCTCTGGAAACACCATATATTTT.

The CDR3 loop is CASGFSVGAYGYTF. CDR3 nucleotides: TGTGCTAGTGGTTTTAGTGTGGGGGCTTATGGCTACACCTTC. The chain is built from TRBV12-5 and TRBJ1-2; D may be TRBD1 (6 bases). Germline assignment: CDR1 LGHNT and CDR2 FRNRAP. With 3 bases removed from V and 5 bases from J, the gap between germline ends came to 13 bases. The CDR3 is 14 residues long. Using reference TRBV12-5 and TRBJ1-2 for the parts outside the CDR3, the full variable domain is DARVTQTPRHKVTEMGQEVTMRCQPILGHNTVFWYRQTMMQGLELLAYFRNRAPLDDSGMPKDRFSAEMPDATLATLKIQPSEPRDSAVYFCASGFSVGAYGYTFGSGTRLTVV.

CDR3: CASSPPDRGPYEQYV. CDR3 nucleotides: TGTGCCAGCAGTCCACCGGACAGGGGTCCCTACGAGCAGTACGTC. V and J are TRBV27 and TRBJ2-7; 9 nucleotides match TRBD1. CDR3 length equals 15 residues. CDR1 is MNHEY and CDR2 is SMNVEV in the germline V gene (reference sequence). The V and J ends lost 5 bases and 2 bases, in that order; junction bases with no gene match: 7.

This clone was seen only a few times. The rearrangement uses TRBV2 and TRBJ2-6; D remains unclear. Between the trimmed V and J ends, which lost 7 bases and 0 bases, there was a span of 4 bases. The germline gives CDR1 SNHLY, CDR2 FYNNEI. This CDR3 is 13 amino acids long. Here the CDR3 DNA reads TGTGCCAGCACCGTCTCTGGGGCCAACGTCCTGACTTTC. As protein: CASTVSGANVLTF.

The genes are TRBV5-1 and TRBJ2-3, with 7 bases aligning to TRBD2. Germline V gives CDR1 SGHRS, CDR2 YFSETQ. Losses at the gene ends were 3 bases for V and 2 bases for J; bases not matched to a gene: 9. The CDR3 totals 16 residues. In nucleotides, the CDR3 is TGCGCCAGCAGCTCCCTAGGGACTAACCCCACAGATACGCAGTATTTT. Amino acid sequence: CASSSLGTNPTDTQYF.

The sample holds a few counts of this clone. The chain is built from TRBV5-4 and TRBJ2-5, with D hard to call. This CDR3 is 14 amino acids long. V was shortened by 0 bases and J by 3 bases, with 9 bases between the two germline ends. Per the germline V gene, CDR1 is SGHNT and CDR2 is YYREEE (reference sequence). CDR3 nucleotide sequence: TGTGCCAGCAGCTTGGCAGGAGTAAAAGAGACCCAGTACTTC. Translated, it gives CASSLAGVKETQYF.